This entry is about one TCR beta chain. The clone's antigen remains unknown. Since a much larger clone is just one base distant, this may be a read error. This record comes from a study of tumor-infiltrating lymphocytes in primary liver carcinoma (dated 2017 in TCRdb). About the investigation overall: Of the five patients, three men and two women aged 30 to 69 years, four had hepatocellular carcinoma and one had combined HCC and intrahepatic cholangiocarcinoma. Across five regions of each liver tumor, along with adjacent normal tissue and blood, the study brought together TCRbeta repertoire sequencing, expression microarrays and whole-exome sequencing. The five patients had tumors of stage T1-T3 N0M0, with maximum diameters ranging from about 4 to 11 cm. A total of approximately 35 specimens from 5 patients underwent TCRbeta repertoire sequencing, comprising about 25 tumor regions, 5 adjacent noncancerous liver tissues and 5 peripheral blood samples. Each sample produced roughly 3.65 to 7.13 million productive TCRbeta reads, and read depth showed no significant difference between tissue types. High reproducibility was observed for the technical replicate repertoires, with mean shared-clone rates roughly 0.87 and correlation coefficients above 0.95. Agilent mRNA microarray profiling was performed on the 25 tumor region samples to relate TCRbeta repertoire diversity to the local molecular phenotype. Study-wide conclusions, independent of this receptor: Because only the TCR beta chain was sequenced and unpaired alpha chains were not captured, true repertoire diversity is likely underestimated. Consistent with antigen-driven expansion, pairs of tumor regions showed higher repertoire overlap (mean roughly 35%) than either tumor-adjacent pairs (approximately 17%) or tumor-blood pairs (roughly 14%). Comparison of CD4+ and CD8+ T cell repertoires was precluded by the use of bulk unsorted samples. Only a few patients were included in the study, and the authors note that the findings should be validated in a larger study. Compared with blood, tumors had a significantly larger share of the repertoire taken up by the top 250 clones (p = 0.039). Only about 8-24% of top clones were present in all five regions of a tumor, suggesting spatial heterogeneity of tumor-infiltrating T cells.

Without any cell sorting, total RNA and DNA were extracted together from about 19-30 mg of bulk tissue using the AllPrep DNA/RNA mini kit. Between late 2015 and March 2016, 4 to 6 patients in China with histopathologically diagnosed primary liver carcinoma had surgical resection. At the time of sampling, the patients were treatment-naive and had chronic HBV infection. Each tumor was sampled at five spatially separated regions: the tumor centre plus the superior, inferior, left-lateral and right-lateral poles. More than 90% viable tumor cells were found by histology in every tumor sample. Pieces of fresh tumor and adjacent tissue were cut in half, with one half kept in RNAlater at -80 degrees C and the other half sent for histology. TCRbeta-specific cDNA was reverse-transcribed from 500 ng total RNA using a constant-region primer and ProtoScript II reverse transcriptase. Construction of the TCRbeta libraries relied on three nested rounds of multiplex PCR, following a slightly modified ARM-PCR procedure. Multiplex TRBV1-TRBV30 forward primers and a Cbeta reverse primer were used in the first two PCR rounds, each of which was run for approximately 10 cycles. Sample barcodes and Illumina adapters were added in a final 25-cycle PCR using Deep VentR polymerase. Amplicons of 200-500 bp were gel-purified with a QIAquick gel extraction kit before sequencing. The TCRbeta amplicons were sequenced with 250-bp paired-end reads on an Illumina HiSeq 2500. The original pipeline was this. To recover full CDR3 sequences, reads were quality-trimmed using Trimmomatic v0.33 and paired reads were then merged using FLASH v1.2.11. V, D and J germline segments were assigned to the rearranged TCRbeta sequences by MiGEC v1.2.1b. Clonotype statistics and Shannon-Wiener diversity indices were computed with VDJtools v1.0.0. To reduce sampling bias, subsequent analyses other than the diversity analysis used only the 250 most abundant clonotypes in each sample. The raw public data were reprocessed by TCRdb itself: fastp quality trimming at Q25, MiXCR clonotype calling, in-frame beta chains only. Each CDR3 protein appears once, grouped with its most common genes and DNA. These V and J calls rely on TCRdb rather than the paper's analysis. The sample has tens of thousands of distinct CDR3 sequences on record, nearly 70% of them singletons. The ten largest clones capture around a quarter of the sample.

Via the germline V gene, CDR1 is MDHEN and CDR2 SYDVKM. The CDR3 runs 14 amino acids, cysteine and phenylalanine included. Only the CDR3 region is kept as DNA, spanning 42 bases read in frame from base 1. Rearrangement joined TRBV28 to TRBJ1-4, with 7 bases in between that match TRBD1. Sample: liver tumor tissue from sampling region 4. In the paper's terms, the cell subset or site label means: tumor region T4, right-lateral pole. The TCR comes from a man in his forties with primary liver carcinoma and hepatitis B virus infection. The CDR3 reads CVSSSGQTNEKLFF. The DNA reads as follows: TGTGTCAGCAGCTCGGGACAGACTAATGAAAAACTGTTTTTT.